Below are 18 T cell receptor beta chains sequenced from a single sample in a study of shared clonotypes between healthy human individuals. CD45RO-negative, CCR7-positively selected cells formed the naive CD8 fraction, excluding terminally differentiated effector memory CD45RA+ cells. The table came from immunoSEQ multiplex PCR; TCRdb's copy has only in-frame clones and leaves some out. The sample includes about 680,000 clones, about 91% of them seen just once. Sequenced sample: naive CD8+ T cells sorted from blood. The origin of the receptors is a man aged 25 to 40 in good health.

V usage is TRBV2 and J usage is TRBJ2-1; unclear D gene. Trimming removed 6 bases from V and 4 bases from J, with 13 bases in between. Germline CDR1 reads SNHLY; CDR2 reads FYNNEI. The CDR3 runs to 14 residues. The DNA for the CDR3 is TGTGCCAGCAGACCCGGACCTGCTTACAATGAGCAGTTCTTC. It translates to CASRPGPAYNEQFF.

This rearrangement joins TRBV27 to TRBJ2-3, with TRBD1 matching 7 bases. Germline CDR1 is MNHEY and CDR2 is SMNVEV (reference sequence). V lost 5 bases, J lost 0 bases, and 8 bases stayed unmatched. The CDR3 runs 16 residues. The CDR3 sequence is CASSTRDRPSTDTQYF. DNA for the CDR3: TGTGCCAGCAGTACCCGGGACAGACCAAGCACAGATACGCAGTATTTT.

The chain is built from TRBV4-2 and TRBJ2-7; 8 nucleotides align to TRBD2. The CDR3 is 18 residues long. J gave up 3 bases and V 0 bases, and 13 bases lay outside the gene matches. CDR1 is LGHNA, CDR2 YNFKEQ, per germline. CDR3 sequence reads: CASSQEALLAAPDYEQYF. CDR3 bases: TGTGCCAGCAGCCAAGAGGCCCTACTAGCGGCCCCTGACTACGAGCAGTACTTC.

The chain is built from TRBV27 and TRBJ1-4, with D tentatively TRBD1 (6 bases). The CDR3 covers 14 residues. Trimming took 4 bases from V and 4 from J, leaving 10 bases between them. Germline V gene data show CDR1 as MNHEY and CDR2 as SMNVEV (reference sequence). Here the CDR3 reads CASSSGVVNEKLFF. CDR3 DNA sequence: TGTGCCAGCAGTTCAGGGGTGGTTAATGAAAAACTGTTTTTT.

This clone was counted a few times. The chain employs TRBV6-5 and TRBJ2-7, with D perhaps TRBD2 (6 bases). This CDR3 is built from 16 residues. Trimming took off 0 bases at V and 5 bases at J, with 17 bases between the two ends. Per the germline V gene, CDR1 is MNHEY and CDR2 is SVGAGI. CDR3 amino acids: CASSYSAVIGGDEQYF. CDR3 DNA: TGTGCCAGCAGTTACTCGGCCGTTATCGGGGGTGACGAGCAGTACTTC.

The rearrangement uses TRBV11-2 and TRBJ2-1; tentative D call: TRBD1 (6 bases). Between the trimmed V and J ends, which lost 6 bases and 4 bases, there was a span of 16 bases. Germline V CDR1 and CDR2: SGHAT, FQNNGV. CDR3 length: 15 amino acids. CDR3 sequence reads: CASRPTGTPYNEQFF. CDR3 in DNA: TGTGCCAGCAGACCGACCGGGACACCTTACAATGAGCAGTTCTTC.

The CDR3 DNA is TGTGCCAGCAGTTCGGGACAGGGGATAGGGGCGGACGAGCAGTACTTC. Its protein product is CASSSGQGIGADEQYF. The rearrangement joins TRBV28 to TRBJ2-7; TRBD1 agrees at 10 bases. The V gene end was trimmed by 4 bases and the J gene end by 5 bases; junction bases not matched to a gene: 11. The CDR3 contains 16 residues. The germline V gene encodes CDR1 MDHEN and CDR2 SYDVKM.

This chain joins TRBV5-1 and TRBJ2-7; 10 bases line up with TRBD2. The CDR3 is 19 amino acids. With 1 base clipped from V and 3 bases from J, the junction kept 16 bases outside the gene matches. Germline-derived CDR1 and CDR2 are SGHRS and YFSETQ. CDR3 coding DNA: TGCGCCAGCAGCTTGCCTTCGGGCCTAGCGGGAGCTGGACTCTACGAGCAGTACTTC. It translates to CASSLPSGLAGAGLYEQYF.

This clone showed up just once. The V gene is TRBV2, the J gene TRBJ1-1; a possible D gene is TRBD1 (6 bases). Germline CDR1 and CDR2: SNHLY and FYNNEI. The CDR3 is made up of 15 amino acids. The V and J ends lost 1 base and 1 base respectively, with 10 bases between them. The CDR3 sequence is CASSEGLRGNTEAFF. CDR3 bases: TGTGCCAGCAGTGAAGGTCTCAGGGGGAACACTGAAGCTTTCTTT.

The chain uses TRBV7-2 and TRBJ2-1; 10 nucleotides agree with TRBD2. V was clipped by 2 bases and J by 8 bases; unmatched bases: 6. CDR1 and CDR2 from the germline V gene are SGHTA and FQGNSA. This CDR3 region has 15 residues. The CDR3 is CASSLLAGVEDEQFF. The CDR3 DNA follows: TGTGCCAGCAGCTTACTAGCGGGAGTAGAGGATGAGCAGTTCTTC. The full variable domain, rest sourced from reference TRBV7-2 and TRBJ2-1, is GAGVSQSPSNKVTEKGKDVELRCDPISGHTALYWYRQSLGQGLEFLIYFQGNSAPDKSGLPSDRFSAERTGGSVSTLTIQRTQQEDSAVYLCASSLLAGVEDEQFFGPGTRLTVL.

This chain links TRBV5-1 with TRBJ2-7; TRBD2 matches at 9 bases. CDR1 and CDR2 (germline): SGHRS, YFSETQ. With 4 bases clipped from V and 2 bases from J, the junction kept 7 bases outside the gene matches. This CDR3 spans 15 amino acids. CDR3 sequence: CASSAGLAGTYEQYF. CDR3 in DNA: TGCGCCAGCAGCGCCGGGCTAGCGGGAACCTACGAGCAGTACTTC.

The genes are TRBV27 and TRBJ1-5; D may be TRBD1 (5 bases). This CDR3 comprises 15 residues. CDR1 and CDR2 from the germline V gene are MNHEY and SMNVEV (reference sequence). Deletions cut 3 bases from V and 3 bases from J, with 12 bases between. DNA of the CDR3: TGTGCCAGCAGTTTTTTAGGGGAGACCAATCAGCCCCAGCATTTT. It codes for CASSFLGETNQPQHF.

Written as DNA, the CDR3 is TGTGCCAGCAGCTTAGTAGGTCTAGCGGGAGAGGTCGAGCAGTACTTC. Translation: CASSLVGLAGEVEQYF. The chain joins TRBV7-9 to TRBJ2-7; 10 bases map to TRBD2. The CDR3 loop spans 16 amino acids. V lost 1 base and J lost 6; bases outside the gene matches: 9. Germline V gene data show CDR1 as SEHNR and CDR2 as FQNEAQ (reference sequence).

The genes are TRBV21-1 and TRBJ2-1. TRBV21-1 is annotated as a pseudogene. The CDR3 totals 14 residues. CDR3 amino acids: CASSLTVSGFEQFF. CDR3 sequence (DNA): TGTGCCAGCAGCCTCACAGTTTCGGGTTTTGAGCAGTTCTTC.

The chain recombines TRBV28 with TRBJ2-1; 7 bases align to TRBD2. Germline V gene sequence: CDR1 MDHEN, CDR2 SYDVKM. The trim removed 5 bases at V and 3 bases at J, leaving 10 bases unmatched. CDR3 length: 16 residues. CDR3 DNA sequence: TGTGCCAGCAGTCCGCGACTAGCTGGTAGCTACAATGAGCAGTTCTTC. Its protein product is CASSPRLAGSYNEQFF.

The chain recombines TRBV6-1 with TRBJ1-1; 8 nucleotides agree with TRBD1. Germline-derived CDR1 and CDR2 are MNHNS and SASEGT. J gave up 5 bases and V 2 bases, and 1 base lay outside the gene matches. This CDR3 contains 13 residues. CDR3 DNA: TGTGCCAGCAGTGAACAGGGGGCGACTGAAGCTTTCTTT. Translated: CASSEQGATEAFF.

The chain recombines TRBV5-1 with TRBJ2-7; D is perhaps TRBD1 or TRBD2 (5 bases each). The V gene's germline CDR1 is SGHRS and CDR2 YFSETQ. This CDR3 is built from 14 residues. Trimming left V 1 base short and J 4 bases short, with 12 bases between. The CDR3 DNA reads as TGCGCCAGCAGCTTGTGGGGGATTCGGTACGAGCAGTACTTC. The encoded protein is CASSLWGIRYEQYF.

The chain joins TRBV7-8 to TRBJ1-3; 11 bases are a match to TRBD1. Germline lookup yields CDR1 SGHVS and CDR2 FQNEAQ. The CDR3 consists of 16 residues. V was pared by 4 bases and J by 4 bases, with 6 bases of the junction left unmatched. For the CDR3, the DNA is TGTGCCAGCAGCTCAGGACAGGGGGCGAGGGGAAACACCATATATTTT. It is translated as CASSSGQGARGNTIYF.